What follows are 15 T cell receptor beta chains derived from one specimen sequenced in a study of T cell responses to AZD1222 COVID-19 vaccine. The repertoire was sequenced with immunoSEQ multiplex PCR; TCRdb's copy has only in-frame clones and lacks some. The sample carries some 86,000 clones, 80% recorded once. Source: peripheral blood, taken on day 0 of AZD1222 vaccination. The receptors here all came from an adult in good health.

The chain links TRBV5-4 to TRBJ2-1, with 12 bases identical to TRBD1. The CDR3 length is 15 residues. With V trimmed by 5 bases and J by 7 bases, 7 bases remained unmatched. CDR1 is SGHNT and CDR2 is YYREEE in the germline V gene (reference sequence). The CDR3: CASSDGTGGNNEQFF. DNA for the CDR3: TGTGCCAGCAGTGACGGGACAGGGGGCAATAATGAGCAGTTCTTC.

The J gene is TRBJ2-2, the V gene TRBV7-9; D remains unclear. Germline V gene data show CDR1 as SEHNR and CDR2 as FQNEAQ (reference sequence). Trimming shortened V by 2 bases and J by 7 bases, and 11 bases separated the two germline ends. This CDR3 has 14 residues. Here the CDR3 reads CASSLQEENGELFF. In nucleotides, the CDR3 is TGTGCCAGCAGCTTACAAGAGGAGAACGGGGAGCTGTTTTTT.

A few counts support this clone. V usage is TRBV4-1 and J usage is TRBJ1-2; D is possibly TRBD1 (5 bases). CDR3 length: 17 amino acids. Trimming took off 1 base at V and 3 bases at J, with 18 bases between the two ends. CDR1 and CDR2 from the germline V gene are MGHRA and YSYEKL. Here the CDR3 reads CASSQVSWDRGHYGYTF. The DNA for the CDR3 is TGCGCCAGCAGCCAAGTTTCTTGGGACCGAGGCCACTATGGCTACACCTTC.

CDR3 region: CASSLVPAGEQYF. The CDR3 DNA reads as TGTGCCAGCAGCTTGGTCCCTGCGGGGGAGCAGTACTTC. The rearrangement joins TRBV11-3 to TRBJ2-7; D might be TRBD2 (6 bases). The CDR3 runs 13 residues. Trimming pared 3 bases from V and 7 bases from J, leaving 13 bases between. Germline V gene sequence: CDR1 SGHNT, CDR2 YENEEA.

The V gene is TRBV27, the J gene TRBJ1-4, with TRBD1 matching over 9 bases. CDR1 and CDR2 (germline): MNHEY, SMNVEV (reference sequence). There are 15 residues in the CDR3. The junction had 7 bases not matched to a gene; V was cut back by 5 bases and J by 6 bases. Written as DNA, the CDR3 is TGTGCCAGCAGTGCACCGGGACAGGGCCATGAAAAACTGTTTTTT. The encoded protein is CASSAPGQGHEKLFF.

This chain joins TRBV4-1 and TRBJ1-3; D gene unclear. The CDR3 consists of 13 residues. Germline CDR1 is MGHRA and CDR2 is YSYEKL. V dropped 0 bases and J dropped 6 bases, with 6 bases sitting between them. The CDR3 sequence is CASSQELENTIYF. The CDR3 nucleotides are TGCGCCAGCAGCCAAGAACTCGAAAACACCATATATTTT.

This chain links TRBV3-1 (or the pseudogene TRBV3-2) with TRBJ1-2; no reliable D call. Trimming removed 4 bases from V and 2 bases from J, with 8 bases in between. CDR1 LGHDT and CDR2 YNNKEL come from the germline V gene (reference sequence). The CDR3 totals 13 residues. CDR3 nucleotide sequence: TGTGCCAGCAGCCCTTACGGGAACTATGGCTACACCTTC. Translating it yields CASSPYGNYGYTF.

This sequence joins TRBV24-1 and TRBJ2-1, with 8 nucleotides matching TRBD2. CDR1 and CDR2 (germline): KGHDR, SFDVKD. The CDR3 is made up of 14 amino acids. V was clipped by 3 bases and J by 10 bases; unmatched bases: 7. The CDR3 DNA sequence: TGTGCCACCAGTGATCCCCGGGGGGGTTGGGAGCAGTTCTTC. It is translated as CATSDPRGGWEQFF.

This clone is a singleton in its sample. The chain joins TRBV20-1 to TRBJ1-5; D is uncertain. There are 10 residues in the CDR3. Germline V gives CDR1 DFQATT, CDR2 SNEGSKA (reference sequence). V dropped 7 bases and J dropped 10 bases, with 11 bases sitting between them. CDR3 in DNA: TGCAGTGAAGAATTGAACCCCCAGCATTTT. This sequence encodes CSEELNPQHF.

The chain uses TRBV18 and TRBJ2-6; possible D gene TRBD1, 6 bases. CDR3 size: 16 residues. Trimming pared 4 bases from V and 2 bases from J, leaving 12 bases between. CDR1 is KGHSH and CDR2 is LQKENI in the germline V gene. CDR3 region: CASSHPGEPGANVLTF. The CDR3 nucleotides read TGTGCCAGCTCACATCCAGGGGAACCTGGGGCCAACGTCCTGACTTTC.

The chain employs TRBV4-1 and TRBJ1-5; D unclear. The CDR3 covers 16 residues. V was pared by 0 bases and J by 2 bases, with 11 bases between. The germline gives CDR1 MGHRA, CDR2 YSYEKL. The CDR3 spells CASSQDSGSGNQPQHF. CDR3 coding DNA: TGCGCCAGCAGCCAAGATTCGGGGTCGGGCAATCAGCCCCAGCATTTT.

The chain recombines TRBV5-4 with TRBJ1-2; D uncertain. The V end was cut by 2 bases, the J end by 10 bases, with 24 bases between. The CDR3 sequence is 16 residues long. Germline CDR1 is SGHNT and CDR2 is YYREEE (reference sequence). The CDR3 loop reads CASSLGRAKLYGDYTF. The CDR3 DNA reads as TGTGCCAGCAGCTTAGGTAGGGCTAAACTCTATGGCGACTACACCTTC.

This sequence joins TRBV21-1 and TRBJ1-2. TRBV21-1 is reported as a pseudogene. The CDR3 is 13 amino acids. CDR3 sequence: CASSVGRRNGYTF. CDR3 DNA: TGTGCCAGCAGCGTGGGACGGCGGAATGGCTACACCTTC.

V gene TRBV18 combines with J gene TRBJ2-7; 7 bases line up with TRBD1. This CDR3 comprises 13 residues. CDR1 KGHSH and CDR2 LQKENI come from the germline V gene. V shed 4 bases and J 2 bases; nucleotides not matched to a gene: 2. CDR3 nucleotide sequence: TGTGCCAGCTCACTGGGACAGCCCTACGAGCAGTACTTC. Protein sequence: CASSLGQPYEQYF.

The V and J genes are TRBV6-5 and TRBJ1-2; TRBD1 matches 9 bases. J gave up 6 bases and V 4 bases, and 12 bases lay outside the gene matches. The CDR3 sequence is 16 residues long. The germline CDR1 and CDR2 sequences are MNHEY and SVGAGI. CDR3 DNA: TGTGCCAGCAGTTCCCGGACAGGGGTGCTGGTGGATGGCTACACCTTC. It translates to CASSSRTGVLVDGYTF.